Each of the 8 T cell receptor beta chains below was sequenced from the same sample in a study of technical replicates of blood from several donors. The data were produced by immunoSEQ multiplex PCR, yet TCRdb's version contains in-frame clones alone and is incomplete. The sample has roughly 76,000 clones, 70% to 90% seen once. Specimen: PBMCs. The receptors derive from a human donor in good health. Some clones in this sample may be carry-over from other donors' samples.

The V gene is TRBV13, the J gene TRBJ2-7; D is uncertain. CDR1 and CDR2 (germline): PRHDT, FYEKMQ (reference sequence). Deletions cut 0 bases from V and 1 base from J, with 7 bases between. The CDR3 is 14 amino acids. CDR3 DNA sequence: TGTGCCAGCAGCTTAGGTCCAGGTTCCTACGAGCAGTACTTC. Protein: CASSLGPGSYEQYF.

V and J are TRBV9 and TRBJ2-1; 13 bases match TRBD2. CDR1 and CDR2 (germline): SGDLS, YYNGEE. The CDR3 has 18 residues. Trimming took 0 bases from V and 2 from J; bases not matched to a gene: 5. For the CDR3, the DNA is TGTGCCAGCAGCGTAGAGGGGACTAGCGGGACAACCTACAATGAGCAGTTCTTC. It encodes CASSVEGTSGTTYNEQFF.

This chain joins TRBV7-2 and TRBJ2-5; 7 bases match TRBD1. The J segment lost 3 bases and the V segment lost 1 base, leaving 11 bases of the junction unmatched. The CDR3 extends over 17 amino acids. The V gene's germline CDR1 is SGHTA and CDR2 FQGNSA. The CDR3 protein is CASSLGPGTATKETQYF. CDR3 coding DNA: TGTGCCAGCAGCTTAGGCCCAGGGACAGCTACCAAAGAGACCCAGTACTTC.

This chain links TRBV28 with TRBJ1-1; D unclear. The CDR3 is made up of 15 amino acids. Germline values: CDR1 MDHEN, CDR2 SYDVKM. Trimming removed 4 bases at V and 0 bases at J, with 12 bases between. CDR3: CASSYPAGMNTEAFF. The CDR3 DNA follows: TGTGCCAGCAGTTACCCCGCAGGCATGAACACTGAAGCTTTCTTT.

The chain combines TRBV19 with TRBJ1-2, with a tentative D call TRBD1 (6 bases). The CDR3 sequence is 11 residues long. From germline, CDR1 is LNHDA and CDR2 SQIVND (reference sequence). V lost 5 bases to trimming and J lost 10 bases, with 11 bases between them. Here the CDR3 reads CASSSGADYTF. As DNA, the CDR3 is TGTGCCAGTAGTTCAGGGGCAGACTACACCTTC. The whole variable domain, remainder taken from reference TRBV19 and TRBJ1-2, is DGGITQSPKYLFRKEGQNVTLSCEQNLNHDAMYWYRQDPGQGLRLIYYSQIVNDFQKGDIAEGYSVSREKKESFPLTVTSAQKNPTAFYLCASSSGADYTFGSGTRLTVV.

The CDR3 is CASSREYTSGSLRDTQYF. As DNA, the CDR3 is TGCGCCAGCAGCCGAGAGTACACTAGCGGGAGTCTAAGAGATACGCAGTATTTT. The chain joins TRBV4-3 to TRBJ2-3; TRBD2 matches 11 bases. The CDR3 is 18 amino acids. The J segment lost 5 bases and the V segment lost 4 bases, leaving 14 bases of the junction unmatched. From germline, CDR1 is LGHNA and CDR2 YSLEER.

The sample holds one count of this clone. This chain links TRBV4-3 with TRBJ2-7, with 10 bases identical to TRBD1. Germline V gene sequence: CDR1 LGHNA, CDR2 YSLEER. The CDR3 is 13 amino acids. Trimming cost V 4 bases and J 7 bases; bases outside gene matches: 4. The CDR3 reads CASSRDRGQEQYF. Written as DNA, the CDR3 is TGCGCCAGCAGCCGCGACAGGGGGCAGGAGCAGTACTTC.

The chain is built from TRBV5-4 and TRBJ2-7; 7 bases map to TRBD2. Trimming at V came to 0 bases and at J to 4 bases, leaving 4 bases not matched to a gene. CDR3 length equals 14 residues. Germline V gives CDR1 SGHNT, CDR2 YYREEE (reference sequence). DNA for the CDR3: TGTGCCAGCAGCTTGGGGACTAGTCTTTACGAGCAGTACTTC. Translating gives CASSLGTSLYEQYF.